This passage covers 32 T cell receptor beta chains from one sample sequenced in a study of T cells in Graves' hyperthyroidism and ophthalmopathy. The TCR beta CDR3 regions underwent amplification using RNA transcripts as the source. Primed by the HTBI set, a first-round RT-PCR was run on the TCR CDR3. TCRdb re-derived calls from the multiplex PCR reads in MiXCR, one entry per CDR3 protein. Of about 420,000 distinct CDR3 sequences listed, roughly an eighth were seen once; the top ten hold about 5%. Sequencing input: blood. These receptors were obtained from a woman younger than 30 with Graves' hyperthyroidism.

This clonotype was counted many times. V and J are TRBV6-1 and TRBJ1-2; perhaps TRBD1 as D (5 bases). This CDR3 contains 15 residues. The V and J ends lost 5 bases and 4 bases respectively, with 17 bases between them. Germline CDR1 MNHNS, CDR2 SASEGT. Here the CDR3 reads CASSYLSGLAYGYTF. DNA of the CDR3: TGTGCCAGCAGTTATTTGTCAGGGCTTGCCTATGGCTACACCTTC.

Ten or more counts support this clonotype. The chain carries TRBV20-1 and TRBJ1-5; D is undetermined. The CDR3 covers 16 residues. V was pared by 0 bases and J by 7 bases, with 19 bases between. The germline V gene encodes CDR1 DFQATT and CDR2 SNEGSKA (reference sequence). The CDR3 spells CSARDFFRGADQPQHF. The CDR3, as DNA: TGCAGTGCTAGAGATTTTTTTCGGGGAGCCGACCAGCCCCAGCATTTT.

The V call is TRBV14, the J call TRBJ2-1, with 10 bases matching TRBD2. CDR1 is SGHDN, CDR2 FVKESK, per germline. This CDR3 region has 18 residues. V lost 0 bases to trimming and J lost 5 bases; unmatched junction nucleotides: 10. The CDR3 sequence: CASSQESSGRPKNNEQFF. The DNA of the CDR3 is TGTGCCAGCAGCCAAGAGTCTAGCGGGAGACCTAAAAACAATGAGCAGTTCTTC.

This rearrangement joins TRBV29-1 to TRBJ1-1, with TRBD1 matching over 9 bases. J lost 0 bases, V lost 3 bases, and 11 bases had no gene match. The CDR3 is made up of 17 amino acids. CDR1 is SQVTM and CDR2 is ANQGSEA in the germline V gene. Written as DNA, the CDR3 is TGCAGCGTTGATCGGAGGACAGGGGTTTTCTTGAACACTGAAGCTTTCTTT. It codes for CSVDRRTGVFLNTEAFF. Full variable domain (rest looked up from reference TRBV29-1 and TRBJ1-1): SAVISQKPSRDICQRGTSLTIQCQVDSQVTMMFWYRQQPGQSLTLIATANQGSEATYESGFVIDKFPISRPNLTFSTLTVSNMSPEDSSIYLCSVDRRTGVFLNTEAFFGQGTRLTVV.

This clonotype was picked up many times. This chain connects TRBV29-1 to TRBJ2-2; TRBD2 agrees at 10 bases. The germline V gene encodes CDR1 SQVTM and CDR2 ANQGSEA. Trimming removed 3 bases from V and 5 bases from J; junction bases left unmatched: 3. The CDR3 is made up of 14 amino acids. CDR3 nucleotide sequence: TGCAGCGTTGAGCTAGCGGGAGTAACCGGGGAGCTGTTTTTT. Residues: CSVELAGVTGELFF.

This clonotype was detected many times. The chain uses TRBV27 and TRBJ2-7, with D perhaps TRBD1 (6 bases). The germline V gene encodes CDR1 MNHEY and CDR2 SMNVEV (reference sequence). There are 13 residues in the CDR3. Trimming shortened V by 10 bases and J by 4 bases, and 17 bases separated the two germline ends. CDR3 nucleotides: TGTGCCACCTCGTGGGGGCCCGGTTACGAGCAGTACTTC. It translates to CATSWGPGYEQYF.

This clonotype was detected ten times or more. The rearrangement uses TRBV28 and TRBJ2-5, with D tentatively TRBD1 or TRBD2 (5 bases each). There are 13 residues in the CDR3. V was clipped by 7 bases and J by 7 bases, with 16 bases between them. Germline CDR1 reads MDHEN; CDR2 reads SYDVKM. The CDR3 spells CASKYGASGTQYF. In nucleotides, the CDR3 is TGTGCCAGCAAATACGGGGCCTCGGGGACCCAGTACTTC.

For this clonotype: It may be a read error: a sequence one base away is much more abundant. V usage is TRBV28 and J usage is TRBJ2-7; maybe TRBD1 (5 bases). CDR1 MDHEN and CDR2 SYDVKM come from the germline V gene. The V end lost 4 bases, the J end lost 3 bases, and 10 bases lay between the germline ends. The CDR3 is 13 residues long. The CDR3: CASSWGRVYEQYF. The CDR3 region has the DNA TGTGCCAGCAGTTGGGGCAGGGTCTACGAGCAGTACTTC. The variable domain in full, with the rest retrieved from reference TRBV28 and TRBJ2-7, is DVKVTQSSRYLVKRTGEKVFLECVQDMDHENMFWYRQDPGLGLRLIYFSYDVKMKEKGDIPEGYSVSREKKERFSLILESASTNQTSMYLCASSWGRVYEQYFGPGTRLTVT.

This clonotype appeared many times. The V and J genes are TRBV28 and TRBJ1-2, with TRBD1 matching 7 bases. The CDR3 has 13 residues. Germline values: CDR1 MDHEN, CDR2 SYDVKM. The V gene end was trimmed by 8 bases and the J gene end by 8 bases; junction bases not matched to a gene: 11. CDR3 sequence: CASQGQNLIGYTF. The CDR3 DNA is TGTGCCAGCCAGGGACAGAACTTAATCGGCTACACCTTC.

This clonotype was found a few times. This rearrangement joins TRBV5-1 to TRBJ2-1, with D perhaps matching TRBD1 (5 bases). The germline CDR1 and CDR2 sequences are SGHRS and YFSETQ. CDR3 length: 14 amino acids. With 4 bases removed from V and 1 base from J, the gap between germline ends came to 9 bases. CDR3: CASSPDISYNEQFF. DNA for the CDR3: TGCGCCAGCAGCCCGGACATATCCTACAATGAGCAGTTCTTC.

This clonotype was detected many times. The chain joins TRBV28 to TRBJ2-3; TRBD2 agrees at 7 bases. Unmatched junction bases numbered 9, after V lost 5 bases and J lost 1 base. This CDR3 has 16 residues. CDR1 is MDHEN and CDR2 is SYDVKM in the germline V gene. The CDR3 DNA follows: TGTGCCAGCAGTGAGGTTCTCGCGGGAGGCACAGATACGCAGTATTTT. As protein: CASSEVLAGGTDTQYF.

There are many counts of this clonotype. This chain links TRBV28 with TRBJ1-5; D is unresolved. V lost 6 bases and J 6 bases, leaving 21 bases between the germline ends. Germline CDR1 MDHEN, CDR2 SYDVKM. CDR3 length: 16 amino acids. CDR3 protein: CASRRRRQNLFQPQHF. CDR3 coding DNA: TGTGCCAGCAGGAGAAGGCGTCAGAACCTCTTTCAGCCCCAGCATTTT. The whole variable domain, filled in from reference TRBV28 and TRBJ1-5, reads DVKVTQSSRYLVKRTGEKVFLECVQDMDHENMFWYRQDPGLGLRLIYFSYDVKMKEKGDIPEGYSVSREKKERFSLILESASTNQTSMYLCASRRRRQNLFQPQHFGDGTRLSIL.

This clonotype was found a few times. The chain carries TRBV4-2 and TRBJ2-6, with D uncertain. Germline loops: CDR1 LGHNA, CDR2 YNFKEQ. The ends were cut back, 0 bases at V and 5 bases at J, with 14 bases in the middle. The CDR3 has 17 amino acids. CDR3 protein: CASSQDTTVRWANVLTF. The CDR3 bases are TGTGCCAGCAGCCAAGATACAACAGTCCGTTGGGCCAACGTCCTGACTTTC.

DNA of the CDR3: TGTGCCAGCAGCTCCGTGACCAATTCACCCCTCCACTTT. Translated: CASSSVTNSPLHF. This sequence joins TRBV11-2 and TRBJ1-6; D gene ambiguous. Per germline, CDR1 SGHAT and CDR2 FQNNGV. The CDR3 totals 13 residues. Trimming left V 4 bases short and J 7 bases short, with 8 bases between.

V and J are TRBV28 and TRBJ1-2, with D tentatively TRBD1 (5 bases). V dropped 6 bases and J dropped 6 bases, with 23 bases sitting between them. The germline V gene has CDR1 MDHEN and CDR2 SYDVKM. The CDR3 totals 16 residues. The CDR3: CASSPIVGRNSNGYTF. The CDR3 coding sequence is TGTGCCAGCAGCCCGATCGTGGGACGGAACAGCAATGGCTACACCTTC.

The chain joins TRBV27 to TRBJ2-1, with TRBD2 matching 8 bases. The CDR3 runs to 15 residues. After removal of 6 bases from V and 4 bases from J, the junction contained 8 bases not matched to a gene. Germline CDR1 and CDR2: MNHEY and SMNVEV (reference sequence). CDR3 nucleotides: TGTGCCAGCAGCCAGGGACTAGGACTTTACAATGAGCAGTTCTTC. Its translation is CASSQGLGLYNEQFF.

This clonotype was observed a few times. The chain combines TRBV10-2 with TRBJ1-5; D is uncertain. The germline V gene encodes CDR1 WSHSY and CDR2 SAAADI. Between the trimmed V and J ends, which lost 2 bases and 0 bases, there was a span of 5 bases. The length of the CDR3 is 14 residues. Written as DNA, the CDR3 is TGCGCCAGCAGTGAGACGGTTAGCAATCAGCCCCAGCATTTT. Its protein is CASSETVSNQPQHF.

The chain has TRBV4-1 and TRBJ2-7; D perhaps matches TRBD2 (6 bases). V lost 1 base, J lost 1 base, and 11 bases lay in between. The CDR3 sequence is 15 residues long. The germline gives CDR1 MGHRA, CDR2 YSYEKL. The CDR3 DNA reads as TGCGCCAGCAGCCAAGTCCAGCGGGCATCCTACGAGCAGTACTTC. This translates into CASSQVQRASYEQYF.

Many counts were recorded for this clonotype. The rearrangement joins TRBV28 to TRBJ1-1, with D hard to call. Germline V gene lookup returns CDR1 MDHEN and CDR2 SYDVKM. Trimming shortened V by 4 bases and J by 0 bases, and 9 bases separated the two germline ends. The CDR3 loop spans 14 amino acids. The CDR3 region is CASSSHSLNTEAFF. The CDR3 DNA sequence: TGTGCCAGCAGTTCGCACAGCTTGAACACTGAAGCTTTCTTT.

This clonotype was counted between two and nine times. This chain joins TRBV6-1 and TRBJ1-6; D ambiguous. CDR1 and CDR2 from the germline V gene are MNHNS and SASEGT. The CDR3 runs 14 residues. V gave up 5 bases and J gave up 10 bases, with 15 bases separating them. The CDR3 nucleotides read TGTGCCAGCAGTCCGAGGGTGCAAGTCTCACCCCTCCACTTT. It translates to CASSPRVQVSPLHF.

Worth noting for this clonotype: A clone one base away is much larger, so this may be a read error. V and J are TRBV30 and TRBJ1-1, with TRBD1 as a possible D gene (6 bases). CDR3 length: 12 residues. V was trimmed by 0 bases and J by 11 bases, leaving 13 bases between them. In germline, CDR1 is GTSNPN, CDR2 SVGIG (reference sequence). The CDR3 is CAWSVGGGRAFF. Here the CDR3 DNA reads TGTGCCTGGAGTGTGGGAGGGGGTAGGGCTTTCTTT.

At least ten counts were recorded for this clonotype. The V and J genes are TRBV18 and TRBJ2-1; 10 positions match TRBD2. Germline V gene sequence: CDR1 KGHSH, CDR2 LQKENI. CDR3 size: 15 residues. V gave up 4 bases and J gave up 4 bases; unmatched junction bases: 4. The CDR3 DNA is TGTGCCAGCTCACGAGCGGGAGGGCCTTACAATGAGCAGTTCTTC. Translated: CASSRAGGPYNEQFF.

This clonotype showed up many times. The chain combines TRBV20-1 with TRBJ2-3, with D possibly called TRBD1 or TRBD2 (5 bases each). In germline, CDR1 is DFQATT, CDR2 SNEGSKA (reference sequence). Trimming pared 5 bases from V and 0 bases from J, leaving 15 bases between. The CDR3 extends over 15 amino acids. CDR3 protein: CSAGGRDQSTDTQYF. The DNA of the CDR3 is TGCAGTGCTGGCGGACGGGACCAAAGCACAGATACGCAGTATTTT.

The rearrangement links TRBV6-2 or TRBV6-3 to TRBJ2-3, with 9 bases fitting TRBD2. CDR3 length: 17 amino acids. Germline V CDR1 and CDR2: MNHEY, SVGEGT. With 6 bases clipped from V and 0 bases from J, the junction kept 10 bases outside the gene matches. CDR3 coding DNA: TGTGCCAGCAGAGCCGCGGGAGGGCCTGGGAGCACAGATACGCAGTATTTT. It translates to CASRAAGGPGSTDTQYF.

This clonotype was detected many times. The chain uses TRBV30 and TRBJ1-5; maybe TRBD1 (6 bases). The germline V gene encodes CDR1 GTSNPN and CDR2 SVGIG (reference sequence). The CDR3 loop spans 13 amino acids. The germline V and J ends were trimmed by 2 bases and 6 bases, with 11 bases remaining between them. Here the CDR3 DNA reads TGTGCCTGGAGTCCAGGGGTTTCTCAGCCCCAGCATTTT. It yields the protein CAWSPGVSQPQHF.

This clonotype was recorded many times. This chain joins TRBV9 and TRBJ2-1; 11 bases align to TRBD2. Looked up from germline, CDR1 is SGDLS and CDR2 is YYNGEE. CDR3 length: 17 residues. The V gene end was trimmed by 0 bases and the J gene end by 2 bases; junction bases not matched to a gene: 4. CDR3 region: CASSVVSLAGAYNEQFF. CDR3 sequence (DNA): TGTGCCAGCAGCGTAGTGTCACTAGCGGGAGCCTACAATGAGCAGTTCTTC.

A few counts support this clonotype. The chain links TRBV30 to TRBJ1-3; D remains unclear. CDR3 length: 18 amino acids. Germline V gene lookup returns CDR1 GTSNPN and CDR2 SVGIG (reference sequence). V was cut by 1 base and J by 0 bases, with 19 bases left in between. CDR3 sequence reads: CAWSAIRLGSRSGNTIYF. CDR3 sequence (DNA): TGTGCCTGGAGTGCTATTCGGTTGGGCAGTCGCTCTGGAAACACCATATATTTT.

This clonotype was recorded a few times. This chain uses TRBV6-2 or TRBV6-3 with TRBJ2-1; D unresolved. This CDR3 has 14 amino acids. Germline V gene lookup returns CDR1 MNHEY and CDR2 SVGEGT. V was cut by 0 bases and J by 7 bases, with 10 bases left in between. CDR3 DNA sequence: TGTGCCAGCAGTTACTCGCTAGTGGTGAATGAGCAGTTCTTC. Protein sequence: CASSYSLVVNEQFF.

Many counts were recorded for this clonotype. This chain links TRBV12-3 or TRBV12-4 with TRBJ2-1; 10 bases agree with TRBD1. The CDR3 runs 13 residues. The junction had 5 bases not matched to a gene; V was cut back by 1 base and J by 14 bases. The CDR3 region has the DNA TGTGCCAGCAGTTTAGGGGACAGGGGCAATAAGTTCTTC. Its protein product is CASSLGDRGNKFF.

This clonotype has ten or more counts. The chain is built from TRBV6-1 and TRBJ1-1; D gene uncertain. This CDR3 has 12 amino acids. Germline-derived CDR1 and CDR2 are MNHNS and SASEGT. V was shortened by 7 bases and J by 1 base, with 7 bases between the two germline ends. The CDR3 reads CASMRPNTEAFF. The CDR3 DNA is TGTGCCAGCATGAGACCGAACACTGAAGCTTTCTTT.

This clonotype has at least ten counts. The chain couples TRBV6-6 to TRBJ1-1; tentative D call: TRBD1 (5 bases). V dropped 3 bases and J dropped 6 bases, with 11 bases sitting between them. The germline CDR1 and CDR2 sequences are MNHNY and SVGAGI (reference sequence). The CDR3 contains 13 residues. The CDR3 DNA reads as TGTGCCAGCAGTTATAGCGGGGCCCCTGAAGCTTTCTTT. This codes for CASSYSGAPEAFF.

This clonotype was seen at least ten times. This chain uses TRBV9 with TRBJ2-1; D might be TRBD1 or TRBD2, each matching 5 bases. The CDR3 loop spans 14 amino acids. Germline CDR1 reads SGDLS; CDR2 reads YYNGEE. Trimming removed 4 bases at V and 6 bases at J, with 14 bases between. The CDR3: CASSKRGALNEQFF. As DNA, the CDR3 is TGTGCCAGCAGCAAGAGGGGAGCCCTCAATGAGCAGTTCTTC. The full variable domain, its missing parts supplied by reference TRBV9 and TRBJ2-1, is DSGVTQTPKHLITATGQRVTLRCSPRSGDLSVYWYQQSLDQGLQFLIQYYNGEERAKGNILERFSAQQFPDLHSELNLSSLELGDSALYFCASSKRGALNEQFFGPGTRLTVL.